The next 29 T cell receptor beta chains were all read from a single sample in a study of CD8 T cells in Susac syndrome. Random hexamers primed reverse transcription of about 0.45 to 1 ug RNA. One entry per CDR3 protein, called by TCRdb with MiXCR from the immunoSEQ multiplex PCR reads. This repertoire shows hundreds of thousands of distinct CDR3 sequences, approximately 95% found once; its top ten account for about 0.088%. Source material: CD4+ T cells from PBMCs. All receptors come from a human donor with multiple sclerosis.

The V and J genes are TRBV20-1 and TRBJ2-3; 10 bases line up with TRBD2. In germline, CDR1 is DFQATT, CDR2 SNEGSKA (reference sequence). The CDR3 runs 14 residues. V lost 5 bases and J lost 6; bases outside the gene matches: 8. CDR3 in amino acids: CSAVSGRILDTQYF. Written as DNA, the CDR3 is TGCAGTGCTGTTAGCGGGAGGATATTGGATACGCAGTATTTT.

The DNA of the CDR3 is TGTGCCAGTAGTGCGCGGCCCGAGACCCAGTACTTC. Protein sequence: CASSARPETQYF. The chain recombines TRBV19 with TRBJ2-5; D not resolved. Germline V lookup: CDR1 LNHDA, CDR2 SQIVND (reference sequence). This CDR3 region has 12 residues. V lost 5 bases and J lost 5, with 9 bases in between.

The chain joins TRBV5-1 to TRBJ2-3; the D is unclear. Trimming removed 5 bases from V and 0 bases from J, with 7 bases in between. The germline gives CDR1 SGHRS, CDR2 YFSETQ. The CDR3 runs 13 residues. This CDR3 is CASSGQSTDTQYF. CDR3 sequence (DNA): TGCGCCAGCAGTGGGCAGAGCACAGATACGCAGTATTTT.

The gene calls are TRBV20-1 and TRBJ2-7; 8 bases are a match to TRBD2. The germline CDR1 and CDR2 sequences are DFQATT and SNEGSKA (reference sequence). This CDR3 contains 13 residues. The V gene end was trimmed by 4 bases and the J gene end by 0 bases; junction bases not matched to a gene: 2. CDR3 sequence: CSATSGSSYEQYF. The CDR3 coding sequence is TGCAGTGCTACTAGCGGGTCCTCCTACGAGCAGTACTTC.

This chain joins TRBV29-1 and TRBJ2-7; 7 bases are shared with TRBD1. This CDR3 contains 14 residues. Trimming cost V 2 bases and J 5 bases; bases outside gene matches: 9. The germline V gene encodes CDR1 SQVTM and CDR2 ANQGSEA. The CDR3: CSVELMTGLNEQYF. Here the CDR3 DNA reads TGCAGCGTTGAACTAATGACAGGGTTGAACGAGCAGTACTTC.

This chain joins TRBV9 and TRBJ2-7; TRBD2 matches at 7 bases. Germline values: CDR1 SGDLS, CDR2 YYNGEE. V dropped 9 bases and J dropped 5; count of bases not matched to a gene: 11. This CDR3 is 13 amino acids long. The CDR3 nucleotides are TGTGCCACTATAGACACTAGCGTCAACGAGCAGTACTTC. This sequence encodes CATIDTSVNEQYF.

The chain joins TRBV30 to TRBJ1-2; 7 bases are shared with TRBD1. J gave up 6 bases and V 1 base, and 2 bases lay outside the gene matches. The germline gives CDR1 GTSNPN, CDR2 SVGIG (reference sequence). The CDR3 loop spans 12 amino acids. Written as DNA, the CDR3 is TGTGCCTGGAGTGAGGGGGCTGATGGCTACACCTTC. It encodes CAWSEGADGYTF.

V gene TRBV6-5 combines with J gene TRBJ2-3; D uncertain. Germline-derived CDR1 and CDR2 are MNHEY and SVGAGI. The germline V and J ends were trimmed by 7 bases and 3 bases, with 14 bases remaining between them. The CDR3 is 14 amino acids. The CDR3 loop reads CASTQDPQTDTQYF. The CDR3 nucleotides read TGTGCCAGCACCCAGGACCCCCAGACAGATACGCAGTATTTT.

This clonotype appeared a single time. The CDR3 nucleotides read TGTGCCACCAGCAGAGTTACGGAGAAAAACATTCAGTACTTC. Residues: CATSRVTEKNIQYF. The gene calls are TRBV15 and TRBJ2-4, with unresolved D. This CDR3 region has 14 residues. Trimming removed 1 base at V and 4 bases at J, with 8 bases between. Per the germline V gene, CDR1 is LNHNV and CDR2 is YYDKDF (reference sequence).

This CDR3 reads CSASQSRGSVNQPQHF. CDR3 sequence (DNA): TGCAGTGCTAGTCAATCCAGGGGGAGTGTTAATCAGCCCCAGCATTTT. The chain is built from TRBV20-1 and TRBJ1-5, with 7 bases matching TRBD1. The CDR3 contains 16 residues. The J segment lost 4 bases and the V segment lost 3 bases, leaving 12 bases of the junction unmatched. CDR1 DFQATT and CDR2 SNEGSKA come from the germline V gene (reference sequence).

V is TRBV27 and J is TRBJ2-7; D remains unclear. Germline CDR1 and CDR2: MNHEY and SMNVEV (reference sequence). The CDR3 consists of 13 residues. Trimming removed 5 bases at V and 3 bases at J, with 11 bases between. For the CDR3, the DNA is TGTGCCAGCAGTCCTCTGGAGATCTACGAGCAGTACTTC. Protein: CASSPLEIYEQYF.

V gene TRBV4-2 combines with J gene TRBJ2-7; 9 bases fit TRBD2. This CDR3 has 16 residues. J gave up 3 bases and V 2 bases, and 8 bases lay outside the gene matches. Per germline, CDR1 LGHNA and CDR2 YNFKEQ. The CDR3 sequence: CASSQIKAGGFYEQYF. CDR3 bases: TGTGCCAGCAGCCAAATCAAAGCGGGAGGATTCTACGAGCAGTACTTC.

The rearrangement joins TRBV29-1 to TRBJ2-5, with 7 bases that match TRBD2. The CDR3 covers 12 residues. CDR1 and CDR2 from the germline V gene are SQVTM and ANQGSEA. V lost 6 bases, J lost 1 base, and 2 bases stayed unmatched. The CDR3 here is CSVGTTQETQYF. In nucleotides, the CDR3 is TGCAGCGTGGGGACTACCCAAGAGACCCAGTACTTC.

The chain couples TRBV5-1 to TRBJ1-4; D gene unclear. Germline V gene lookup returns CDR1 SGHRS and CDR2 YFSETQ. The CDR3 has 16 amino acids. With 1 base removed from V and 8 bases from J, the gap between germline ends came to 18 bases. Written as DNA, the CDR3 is TGCGCCAGCAGCTTGCTTCCCAGAGGGCGGAACGAAAAACTGTTTTTT. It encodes CASSLLPRGRNEKLFF.

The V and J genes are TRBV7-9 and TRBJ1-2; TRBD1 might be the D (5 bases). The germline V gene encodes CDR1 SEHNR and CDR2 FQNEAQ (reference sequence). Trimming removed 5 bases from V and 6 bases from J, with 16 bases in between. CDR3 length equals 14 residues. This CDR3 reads CASSVGGSGDGYTF. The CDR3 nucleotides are TGTGCCAGCAGCGTCGGGGGATCGGGGGATGGCTACACCTTC.

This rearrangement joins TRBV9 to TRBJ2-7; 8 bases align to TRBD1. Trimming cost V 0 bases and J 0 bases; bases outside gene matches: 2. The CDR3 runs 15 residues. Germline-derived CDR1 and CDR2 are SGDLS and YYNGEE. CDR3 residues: CASSVDGTGSYEQYF. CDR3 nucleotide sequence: TGTGCCAGCAGCGTAGACGGGACAGGCTCCTACGAGCAGTACTTC. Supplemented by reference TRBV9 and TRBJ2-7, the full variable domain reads DSGVTQTPKHLITATGQRVTLRCSPRSGDLSVYWYQQSLDQGLQFLIQYYNGEERAKGNILERFSAQQFPDLHSELNLSSLELGDSALYFCASSVDGTGSYEQYFGPGTRLTVT.

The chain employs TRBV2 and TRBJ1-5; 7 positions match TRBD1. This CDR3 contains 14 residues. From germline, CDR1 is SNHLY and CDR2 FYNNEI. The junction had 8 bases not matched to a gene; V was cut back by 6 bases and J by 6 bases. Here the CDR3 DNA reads TGTGCCAGCAGCGAAAAACGACAGGGTCAGCCCCAGCATTTT. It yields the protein CASSEKRQGQPQHF.

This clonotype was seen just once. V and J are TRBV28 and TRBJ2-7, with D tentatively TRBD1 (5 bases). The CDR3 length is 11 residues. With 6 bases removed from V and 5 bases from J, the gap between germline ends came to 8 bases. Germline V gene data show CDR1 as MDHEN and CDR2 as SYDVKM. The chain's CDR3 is CASRGHNEQYF. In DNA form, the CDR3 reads TGTGCCAGCAGGGGGCATAACGAGCAGTACTTC.

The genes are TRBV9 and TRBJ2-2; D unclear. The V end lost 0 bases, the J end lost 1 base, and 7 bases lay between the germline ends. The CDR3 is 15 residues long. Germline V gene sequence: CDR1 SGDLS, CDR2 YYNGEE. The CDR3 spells CASSVDRRNTGELFF. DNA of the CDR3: TGTGCCAGCAGCGTAGATCGGCGGAACACCGGGGAGCTGTTTTTT.

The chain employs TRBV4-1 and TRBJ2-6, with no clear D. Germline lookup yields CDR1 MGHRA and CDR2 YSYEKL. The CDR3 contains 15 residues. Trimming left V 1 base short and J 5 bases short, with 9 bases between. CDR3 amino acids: CASSQVGRRANVLTF. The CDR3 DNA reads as TGCGCCAGCAGCCAAGTCGGAAGGAGGGCCAACGTCCTGACTTTC.

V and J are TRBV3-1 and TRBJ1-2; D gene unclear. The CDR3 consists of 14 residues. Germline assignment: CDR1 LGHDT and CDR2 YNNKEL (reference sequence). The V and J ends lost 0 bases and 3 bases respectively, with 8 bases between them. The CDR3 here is CASSQEGWDYGYTF. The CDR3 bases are TGTGCCAGCAGCCAAGAGGGATGGGACTATGGCTACACCTTC.

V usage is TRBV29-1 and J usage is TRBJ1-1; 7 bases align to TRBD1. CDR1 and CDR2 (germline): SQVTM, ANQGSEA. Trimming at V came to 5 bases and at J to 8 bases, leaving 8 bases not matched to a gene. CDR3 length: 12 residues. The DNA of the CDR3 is TGCAGCGTTATCAAAGGGGGCGGAGAAGCTTTCTTT. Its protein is CSVIKGGGEAFF.

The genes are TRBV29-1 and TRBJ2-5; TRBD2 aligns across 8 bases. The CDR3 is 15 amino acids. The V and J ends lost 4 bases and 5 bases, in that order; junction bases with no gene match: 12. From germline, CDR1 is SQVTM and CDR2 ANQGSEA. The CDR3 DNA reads TGCAGCGTTGTAGGTGGGGGACTAGTAGATGAGACCCAGTACTTC. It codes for CSVVGGGLVDETQYF.

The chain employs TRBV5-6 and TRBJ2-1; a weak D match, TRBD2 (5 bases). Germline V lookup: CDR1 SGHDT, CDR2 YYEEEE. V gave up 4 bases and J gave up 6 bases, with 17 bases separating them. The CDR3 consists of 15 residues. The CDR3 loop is CASSKGRGMVNEQFF. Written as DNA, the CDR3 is TGTGCCAGCAGCAAAGGTCGGGGTATGGTCAATGAGCAGTTCTTC.

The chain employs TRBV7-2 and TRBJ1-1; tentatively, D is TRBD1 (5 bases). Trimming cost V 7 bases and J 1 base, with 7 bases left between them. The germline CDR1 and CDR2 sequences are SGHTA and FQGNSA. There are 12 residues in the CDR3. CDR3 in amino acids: CASNRPNTEAFF. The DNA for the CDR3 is TGTGCCAGCAACAGGCCGAACACTGAAGCTTTCTTT. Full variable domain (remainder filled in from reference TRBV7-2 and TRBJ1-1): GAGVSQSPSNKVTEKGKDVELRCDPISGHTALYWYRQSLGQGLEFLIYFQGNSAPDKSGLPSDRFSAERTGGSVSTLTIQRTQQEDSAVYLCASNRPNTEAFFGQGTRLTVV.

For the CDR3, the DNA is TGCGCCAGCAGCCAAGCCCTTAATAGGGCCGGGGAGCTGTTTTTT. This encodes CASSQALNRAGELFF. The chain has TRBV4-1 and TRBJ2-2; no reliable D call. With 1 base removed from V and 6 bases from J, the gap between germline ends came to 12 bases. Germline-derived CDR1 and CDR2 are MGHRA and YSYEKL. The CDR3 length is 15 residues.

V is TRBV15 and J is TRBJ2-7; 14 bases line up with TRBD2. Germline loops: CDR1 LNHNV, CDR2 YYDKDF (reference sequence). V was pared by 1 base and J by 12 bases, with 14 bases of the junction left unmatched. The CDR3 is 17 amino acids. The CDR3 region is CATSRGTGTSGSTPLYF. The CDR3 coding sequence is TGTGCCACCAGCAGAGGGACCGGGACTAGCGGGAGTACCCCCCTGTACTTC.

The CDR3 bases are TGTGCCAGCACCATTATCTTACAGGGAAAGGGTGAAAAACTGTTTTTT. This gives the protein CASTIILQGKGEKLFF. This chain uses TRBV21-1 with TRBJ1-4; the D segment call TRBD1 is taken from the table without a DNA check. TRBV21-1 is described as a pseudogene. This CDR3 is 16 amino acids long.

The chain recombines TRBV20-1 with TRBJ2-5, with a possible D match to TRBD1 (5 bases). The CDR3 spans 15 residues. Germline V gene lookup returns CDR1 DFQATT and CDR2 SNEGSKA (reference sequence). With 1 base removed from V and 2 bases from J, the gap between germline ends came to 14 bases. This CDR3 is CSARVGGREQETQYF. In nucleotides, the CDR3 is TGCAGTGCTAGAGTGGGTGGCAGGGAACAAGAGACCCAGTACTTC.